The 17 T cell receptor beta chains listed next were all sequenced from one sample in a study of blood T cell repertoires in COVID-19. Only in-frame clones appear in the TCRdb table, and some are missing; sequencing was by immunoSEQ multiplex PCR. Of 350,000 to 400,000 clones listed, 85% to 90% are singletons. Sequencing was done on a sample of PBMCs or T cells enriched from blood (not recorded which). The receptors shown here come from a man aged 18 to 29 who had recovered from COVID-19.

The CDR3 coding sequence is TGTGCCAGCAGCCGATCGGACAGGAACTATGGCTACACCTTC. It is translated as CASSRSDRNYGYTF. V and J are TRBV7-9 and TRBJ1-2; 7 nucleotides align to TRBD1. Germline assignment: CDR1 SEHNR and CDR2 FQNEAQ (reference sequence). The CDR3 loop spans 14 amino acids. V dropped 5 bases and J dropped 2; count of bases not matched to a gene: 5.

The rearrangement uses TRBV11-3 and TRBJ2-1; D uncertain. Germline V gene sequence: CDR1 SGHNT, CDR2 YENEEA. V lost 1 base, J lost 4 bases, and 11 bases lay in between. The CDR3 has 15 residues. This chain's CDR3 is CASSLAAGRYNEQFF. Here the CDR3 DNA reads TGTGCCAGCAGCTTAGCAGCAGGAAGATACAATGAGCAGTTCTTC.

This chain uses TRBV9 with TRBJ2-7, with TRBD2 matching over 9 bases. This CDR3 spans 14 amino acids. Germline V CDR1 and CDR2: SGDLS, YYNGEE. V lost 0 bases, J lost 6 bases, and 4 bases stayed unmatched. The CDR3 region has the DNA TGTGCCAGCAGCGTAGAGGGACTAGCAGCCGAGCAGTACTTC. Encoded protein: CASSVEGLAAEQYF.

This chain uses TRBV5-1 with TRBJ2-7; TRBD1 aligns across 8 bases. This CDR3 spans 15 amino acids. CDR1 SGHRS and CDR2 YFSETQ come from the germline V gene. J lost 5 bases, V lost 0 bases, and 7 bases had no gene match. The CDR3 DNA follows: TGCGCCAGCAGCTTGGACGGACAGGGCAGAAACGAGCAGTACTTC. The encoded protein is CASSLDGQGRNEQYF.

Note on this clone: The same CDR3 can be traced to other DNA sequences in this sample. V is TRBV18 and J is TRBJ2-3, with a weak D call TRBD2 (6 bases). Germline V gene lookup returns CDR1 KGHSH and CDR2 LQKENI. V lost 0 bases and J 1 base, leaving 8 bases between the germline ends. The CDR3 is 15 amino acids. The CDR3 bases are TGTGCCAGCTCACCACCATCTAGCGGCACAGATACGCAGTATTTT. Amino acid sequence: CASSPPSSGTDTQYF.

This rearrangement joins TRBV3-1 (or the pseudogene TRBV3-2) to TRBJ2-2, with 7 bases matching TRBD1. The CDR3 loop spans 15 amino acids. Germline V CDR1 and CDR2: LGHDT, YNNKEL (reference sequence). Unmatched junction bases numbered 2, after V lost 4 bases and J lost 0 bases. The CDR3 protein is CASSLGGANTGELFF. The CDR3 DNA reads as TGTGCCAGCAGCCTAGGGGGCGCGAACACCGGGGAGCTGTTTTTT.

The gene calls are TRBV3-1 (or the pseudogene TRBV3-2) and TRBJ2-1; TRBD2 matches 12 bases. Germline CDR1 LGHDT, CDR2 YNNKEL (reference sequence). V was pared by 8 bases and J by 0 bases, with 14 bases of the junction left unmatched. The CDR3 covers 19 residues. CDR3 DNA: TGTGCCAGCGGGCCGGGACTAGCGGGTTTCCTAAGCTCCTACAATGAGCAGTTCTTC. It is translated as CASGPGLAGFLSSYNEQFF.

This chain uses TRBV5-1 with TRBJ1-3; TRBD1 aligns across 8 bases. CDR3 length: 15 residues. J lost 0 bases, V lost 4 bases, and 3 bases had no gene match. CDR1 and CDR2 from the germline V gene are SGHRS and YFSETQ. This CDR3 is CASSPGGVSGNTIYF. CDR3 nucleotides: TGCGCCAGCAGCCCAGGGGGCGTCTCTGGAAACACCATATATTTT.

The chain combines TRBV7-6 with TRBJ2-1; 7 bases map to TRBD2. The CDR3 covers 14 residues. Germline V gives CDR1 SGHVS, CDR2 FNYEAQ. Trimming took 5 bases from V and 9 from J; bases not matched to a gene: 10. The CDR3 DNA reads TGTGCCAGCAGCCAACAGAGTCCGGGGGGTGAGCAGTTCTTC. The encoded protein is CASSQQSPGGEQFF.

J is TRBJ2-6 and V is TRBV7-3; possibly TRBD2 for D (5 bases). Germline CDR1 and CDR2: SGHTA and FQGTGA. V shed 5 bases and J shed 1 base, with 6 bases lying between them. The CDR3 length is 14 residues. CDR3 sequence reads: CASSRGSGANVLTF. The CDR3, as DNA: TGTGCCAGCAGCCGGGGATCTGGGGCCAACGTCCTGACTTTC.

The chain is built from TRBV5-1 and TRBJ2-1; 13 positions agree with TRBD2. Germline V gene lookup returns CDR1 SGHRS and CDR2 YFSETQ. The CDR3 covers 16 residues. Trimming cost V 1 base and J 6 bases; bases outside gene matches: 4. The CDR3 loop is CASSLPLAGGGNEQFF. In DNA form, the CDR3 reads TGCGCCAGCAGCTTGCCACTAGCGGGAGGGGGCAATGAGCAGTTCTTC.

The genes are TRBV7-2 and TRBJ1-3; 9 positions agree with TRBD1. Germline lookup yields CDR1 SGHTA and CDR2 FQGNSA. The trim removed 5 bases at V and 4 bases at J, leaving 3 bases unmatched. CDR3 size: 14 residues. The CDR3 loop is CASSVGTGGNTIYF. The CDR3 nucleotides read TGTGCCAGCAGCGTTGGGACAGGGGGAAACACCATATATTTT.

The CDR3 sequence is CASSPTGDGQPQHF. DNA for the CDR3: TGTGCCAGCTCACCGACAGGGGACGGCCAGCCCCAGCATTTT. This chain connects TRBV18 to TRBJ1-5; 8 bases map to TRBD1. Unmatched junction bases numbered 5, after V lost 3 bases and J lost 7 bases. CDR3 size: 14 residues. Germline CDR1 KGHSH, CDR2 LQKENI.

The chain links TRBV30 to TRBJ2-2; 10 bases map to TRBD2. Per germline, CDR1 GTSNPN and CDR2 SVGIG (reference sequence). The V gene end was trimmed by 3 bases and the J gene end by 1 base; junction bases not matched to a gene: 5. The CDR3 has 16 amino acids. In nucleotides, the CDR3 is TGTGCCTGGAGGGTTAGCGGGAGGATGAACACCGGGGAGCTGTTTTTT. Translation: CAWRVSGRMNTGELFF.

This chain connects TRBV3-1 (or the pseudogene TRBV3-2) to TRBJ1-6; D remains unclear. The germline V and J ends were trimmed by 2 bases and 10 bases, with 15 bases remaining between them. The germline gives CDR1 LGHDT, CDR2 YNNKEL (reference sequence). CDR3 length equals 15 residues. The chain's CDR3 is CASSQISTARSPLHF. The CDR3 DNA reads TGTGCCAGCAGCCAAATAAGTACAGCTCGATCACCCCTCCACTTT.

This chain links TRBV12-3 or TRBV12-4 with TRBJ1-4; D call uncertain. There are 13 residues in the CDR3. Deletions cut 5 bases from V and 8 bases from J, with 12 bases between. The CDR3 loop reads CASSTYSGEKLFF. CDR3 bases: TGTGCCAGCAGTACATACTCGGGGGAAAAACTGTTTTTT.

The rearrangement joins TRBV20-1 to TRBJ2-5; D is perhaps TRBD1 (5 bases). The CDR3 is 10 amino acids. Germline V CDR1 and CDR2: DFQATT, SNEGSKA (reference sequence). V gave up 6 bases and J gave up 3 bases, with 5 bases separating them. In DNA, the CDR3 is TGCAGTGCGGACAAAGAGACCCAGTACTTC. It translates to CSADKETQYF.